This is a list of T cell receptor beta chains from one sample in a study of T cells in Graves' hyperthyroidism and ophthalmopathy. A single record per CDR3 protein comes from TCRdb applying MiXCR to the multiplex PCR reads. The table shows approximately 590,000 distinct CDR3 sequences, with about 15% occurring only once. Material: blood. The receptors were sampled from a woman in her twenties or thirties with Graves' hyperthyroidism. The CDR3 runs from the conserved cysteine through the conserved F or W. D genes are given only for firm matches. Clone size appears in some rows only: once, few, many, or a class for an expanded clone.

clone_size j_call v_call d_call cdr3_nt cdr3_aa
many TRBJ2-7 TRBV2 . TGTGCCAGTACGGGTGGGCGCTCCTACGAGCAGTACTTC CASTGGRSYEQYF
few TRBJ1-3 TRBV14 TRBD1 TGTGCCAGCAGCCAAGATCGGGTTTGGAGACAGGGTGGAAACACCATATATTTT CASSQDRVWRQGGNTIYF
many TRBJ2-7 TRBV6-1 TRBD2 TGTGCCAGCAGTTTTAGCGGGAGTTGGTACGAGCAGTACTTC CASSFSGSWYEQYF
. TRBJ2-1 TRBV20-1 TRBD2 TGCAGTGCTATTGGGGCTAGCGGAAGCAATGAGCAGTTCTTC CSAIGASGSNEQFF
few TRBJ1-4 TRBV6-1 . TGTGCCAGCGCGTTGAGGAACTTCTATGAAAAACTGTTTTTT CASALRNFYEKLFF
many TRBJ2-6 TRBV28 TRBD1 TGTGCCAGCAGTACAGGGGGAGCCAACGTCCTGACTTTC CASSTGGANVLTF
. TRBJ1-5 TRBV29-1 TRBD1 TGCAGCGTCGACACAGGGGGCGCGGGACAGCCCCAGCATTTT CSVDTGGAGQPQHF
few TRBJ2-1 TRBV12-3/TRBV12-4 TRBD2 TGTGCCAGCAGGGTAGCGGGAGCCAGGGATGAGCAGTTCTTC CASRVAGARDEQFF
many TRBJ2-1 TRBV5-1 TRBD1 TGCGCCAGCAGCTTTACAGGGGATTTCGGTGAGCAGTTCTTC CASSFTGDFGEQFF
many TRBJ2-5 TRBV30 TRBD2 TGTGCCTGGAGTACTAGCGGGAGGGTCGAGTACTTC CAWSTSGRVEYF
. TRBJ2-7 TRBV3-1 TRBD1 TGTGCCAGCAGCCAAGCCGGGACAGGGAAATCCTACGAGCAGTACTTC CASSQAGTGKSYEQYF
. TRBJ2-7 TRBV5-1 TRBD2 TGTGCCAGCAGCTTAGGGGGGTGGGGTAGCGGGATCTACGAGCAGTACTTC CASSLGGWGSGIYEQYF
many TRBJ2-3 TRBV12-3/TRBV12-4 . TGTGCCAGCGGTACCGCTAGCGCGCCTAGCACAGATACGCAGTATTTT CASGTASAPSTDTQYF
many TRBJ2-7 TRBV2 . TGTGCCAGCAGTGCTTCCAGGGACGAGCAGTACTTC CASSASRDEQYF
. TRBJ1-5 TRBV6-1 . TGTGCCAGCAGTTATATTGGGAATGATCAGCCCCAGCATTTT CASSYIGNDQPQHF
. TRBJ2-1 TRBV29-1 TRBD2 TGCAGCGTTGCGGTAGGTGCGGGAGTGGGAAATGAGCAGTTCTTC CSVAVGAGVGNEQFF
few TRBJ2-1 TRBV29-1 . TGCAGCGTTGATGTATACAATGAGCAGTTCTTC CSVDVYNEQFF
many TRBJ1-3 TRBV7-9 TRBD1 TGTGCCAGCAGTTCGACAGGGGAATCGTATGGAAACACCATATATTTT CASSSTGESYGNTIYF
. TRBJ1-3 TRBV11-2 . TGTACCAGCAGCCCCCGGGCCGGAAGATCTGGAAACACCATATATTTT CTSSPRAGRSGNTIYF
many TRBJ2-1 TRBV7-9 . TGTGCCAGCGGCCCAGGCTGGGGGAACAATGAGCAGTTCTTC CASGPGWGNNEQFF
. TRBJ2-1 TRBV27 TRBD2 TGTGCCAGCAGGGCGGGAGGTATCAATGAGCAGTTCTTC CASRAGGINEQFF
many TRBJ2-2 TRBV6-6 . TGTGCCAGCAGTTACCGTAGGGACGGCGAGAACACCGGGGAGCTGTTTTTT CASSYRRDGENTGELFF
many TRBJ2-7 TRBV12-3/TRBV12-4 . TGTGCCAGCAGTTTAGTCGGGGGCCAAGAGCAGTACTTC CASSLVGGQEQYF
many TRBJ2-7 TRBV20-1 TRBD2 TGCAGTGCTAGATTAGCGGGAGGGCCGGAGCAGTACTTC CSARLAGGPEQYF
. TRBJ2-3 TRBV28 . TGTGCCAGCAGCCCCGGGCATAAAAGGACAGATACGCAGTATTTT CASSPGHKRTDTQYF
many TRBJ2-1 TRBV6-1 . TGTGCCAGCAGTTCCGCTTGGGAGCAGTTCTTC CASSSAWEQFF
few TRBJ2-7 TRBV20-1 . TGCAGTGCTAGATGGGGCGAAACCTACGAGCAGTACTTC CSARWGETYEQYF
. TRBJ2-5 TRBV5-6 . TGTGCCAGCAGCTGGACAGCCGGGGTTTCTGAGACCCAGTACTTC CASSWTAGVSETQYF
many TRBJ1-5 TRBV18 . TGTGCCAGCTCACCGTTGGACAATAGCAATCAGCCCCAGCATTTT CASSPLDNSNQPQHF
. TRBJ2-5 TRBV14 . TGTGCCAGCAGCCTATCATTCCTAGGGGCAGACCAAGAGACCCAGTACTTC CASSLSFLGADQETQYF
many TRBJ2-7 TRBV7-9 TRBD1 TGTGCCAGCAGCTTATGGGGACAGGGGGCGGACGAGCAGTACTTC CASSLWGQGADEQYF
many TRBJ1-5 TRBV19 TRBD1 TGTGCCAGTAGGGACGACAGGGGCGGCGCTCAGCCCCAGCATTTT CASRDDRGGAQPQHF
many TRBJ1-1 TRBV11-2 . TGTGCCAGCGGATTAGTTGACACTGAAGCTTTCTTT CASGLVDTEAFF
. TRBJ2-6 TRBV20-1 . TGCAGTGCTTTACGGAGCTCTGGGGCCAACGTCCTGACTTTC CSALRSSGANVLTF
many TRBJ1-5 TRBV2 . TGTGCCAGCAGCCCCACCGGGGTGGGTAGCAATCAGCCCCAGCATTTT CASSPTGVGSNQPQHF
few TRBJ2-7 TRBV4-1 TRBD2 TGCGCCAGCAGCCCTATCGTAGCGGGAGCACCCTACGAGCAGTACTTC CASSPIVAGAPYEQYF
many TRBJ2-1 TRBV7-2 TRBD2 TGTGCCAGCAGCTTAGTACTAGCGGGAGGTTATAATGAGCAGTTCTTC CASSLVLAGGYNEQFF
many TRBJ2-1 TRBV7-3 TRBD2 TGTGCCAGCAGCTTAGGGATATTGACTAGCGGGAGAACCCCTTCTAATGAGCAGTTCTTC CASSLGILTSGRTPSNEQFF
. TRBJ1-1 TRBV12-5 . TGTGCTAGTGGTTTGGTAACACACGTAGATGTATGGAGGACTGAAGCTTTCTTT CASGLVTHVDVWRTEAFF
many TRBJ2-7 TRBV3-1 TRBD1 TGTGCCAGCAGCCTTTGGACAGGGAGAGCGGACGAGCAGTACTTC CASSLWTGRADEQYF
few TRBJ1-4 TRBV24-1 . TGTGCCACCAGTGAAGGCGGGGCCGGTCCTAATGAAAAACTGTTTTTT CATSEGGAGPNEKLFF
. TRBJ1-5 TRBV6-2/TRBV6-3 TRBD1 TGTGCCAGCAGTGTGGCAGGGGGCCTAGGCAATCAGCCCCAGCATTTT CASSVAGGLGNQPQHF
many TRBJ2-3 TRBV2 . TGTGCCAGCAGTGAGGGGGTCCAGAGGGATACGCAGTATTTT CASSEGVQRDTQYF
many TRBJ1-2 TRBV12-3/TRBV12-4 . TGTGCCAGCCAGGGGTCAGGGGAAGGCTACACCTTC CASQGSGEGYTF
many TRBJ2-1 TRBV6-2/TRBV6-3 . TGTGCCAGCAGTTTATGGGGGGCCTACAATGAGCAGTTCTTC CASSLWGAYNEQFF
. TRBJ2-1 TRBV28 TRBD1 TGTGCCAGCAGTTTAACCAGGGGACAGGGGCTTCGCAATGAGCAGTTCTTC CASSLTRGQGLRNEQFF
few TRBJ1-4 TRBV6-6 . TGTGCCAGCAGTTACTCGGGACCGAATAATGAAAAACTGTTTTTT CASSYSGPNNEKLFF
many TRBJ2-3 TRBV20-1 . TGCAGTGCTCCGCCGCTAGCGAGTTCCACAGATACGCAGTATTTT CSAPPLASSTDTQYF
many TRBJ1-3 TRBV28 . TGTGCCAGCAGTTTATCGACAGTAAACACCATATATTTT CASSLSTVNTIYF
few TRBJ2-7 TRBV6-2/TRBV6-3 TRBD2 TGTGCCAGCAGCCGTCTGGCTAGCGGGGACCCCTACGAGCAGTACTTC CASSRLASGDPYEQYF
many TRBJ2-1 TRBV5-1 TRBD2 TGTGCCAGCAGTTTAACTAGCGGGAACAATGAGCAGTTCTTC CASSLTSGNNEQFF
few TRBJ2-2 TRBV4-1 TRBD2 TGCGCCAGCAGCCAGTTAGCGGGAGGAGTAGCCGGGGAGCTGTTTTTT CASSQLAGGVAGELFF
few TRBJ2-1 TRBV6-1 TRBD1 TGTGCCAGCAGTCCCGGAGGACAGGACGAGTTCTTC CASSPGGQDEFF
few TRBJ2-3 TRBV6-2/TRBV6-3 . TGTGCCAGCAGTTACGTTCTCCGGGAGCGTACAGATACGCAGTATTTT CASSYVLRERTDTQYF
. TRBJ2-1 TRBV28 . TGTGCCAGCAGTTTACGGCCAGCAGGGCGTGGGGAGCAGTTCTTC CASSLRPAGRGEQFF
many TRBJ2-1 TRBV12-3/TRBV12-4 . TGTGCCAGCCTTAGACAGGACATTCGAAAGGAGCAGTTCTTC CASLRQDIRKEQFF